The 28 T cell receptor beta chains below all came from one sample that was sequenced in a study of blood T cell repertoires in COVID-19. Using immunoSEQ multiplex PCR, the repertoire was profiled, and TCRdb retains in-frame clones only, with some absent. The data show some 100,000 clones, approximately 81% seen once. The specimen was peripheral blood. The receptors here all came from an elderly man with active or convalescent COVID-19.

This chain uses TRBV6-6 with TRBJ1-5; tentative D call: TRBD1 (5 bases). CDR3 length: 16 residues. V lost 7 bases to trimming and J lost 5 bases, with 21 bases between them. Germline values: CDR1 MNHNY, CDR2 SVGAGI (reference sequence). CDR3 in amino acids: CASTLVVGAGDQPQHF. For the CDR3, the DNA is TGTGCCAGCACCCTAGTCGTAGGGGCGGGAGATCAGCCCCAGCATTTT.

CDR3: CASSPGQGARGPEAFF. The CDR3 nucleotides read TGTGCCAGCTCACCCGGACAGGGGGCCAGAGGCCCTGAAGCTTTCTTT. J is TRBJ1-1 and V is TRBV18; TRBD1 agrees at 11 bases. Germline CDR1 KGHSH, CDR2 LQKENI. The CDR3 is made up of 16 amino acids. Trimming at V came to 3 bases and at J to 6 bases, leaving 9 bases not matched to a gene.

CDR3 DNA sequence: TGCGCCAGCAGCTCGGGACAGCCCATCAGGGGCGAGCAGTACTTC. Protein: CASSSGQPIRGEQYF. The chain has TRBV5-1 and TRBJ2-7; 7 nucleotides match TRBD1. This CDR3 comprises 15 residues. Germline lookup yields CDR1 SGHRS and CDR2 YFSETQ. The junction had 12 bases not matched to a gene; V was cut back by 3 bases and J by 6 bases.

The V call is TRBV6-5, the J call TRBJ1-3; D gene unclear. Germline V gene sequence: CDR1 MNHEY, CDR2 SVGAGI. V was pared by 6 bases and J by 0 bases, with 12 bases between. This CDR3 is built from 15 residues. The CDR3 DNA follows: TGTGCCAGCAGGCTCATCCCCGGCTCTGGAAACACCATATATTTT. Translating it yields CASRLIPGSGNTIYF.

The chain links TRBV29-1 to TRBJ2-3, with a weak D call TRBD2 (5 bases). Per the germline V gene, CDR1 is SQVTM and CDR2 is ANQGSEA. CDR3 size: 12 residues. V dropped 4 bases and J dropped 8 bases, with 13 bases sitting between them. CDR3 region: CSVVESGRTQYF. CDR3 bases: TGCAGCGTTGTCGAGAGCGGACGTACGCAGTATTTT.

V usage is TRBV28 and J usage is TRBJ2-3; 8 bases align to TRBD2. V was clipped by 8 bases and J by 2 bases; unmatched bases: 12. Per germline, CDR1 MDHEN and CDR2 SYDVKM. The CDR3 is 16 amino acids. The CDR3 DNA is TGTGCCAGCTATCTGAACGGCGGGGGGAACACAGATACGCAGTATTTT. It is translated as CASYLNGGGNTDTQYF.

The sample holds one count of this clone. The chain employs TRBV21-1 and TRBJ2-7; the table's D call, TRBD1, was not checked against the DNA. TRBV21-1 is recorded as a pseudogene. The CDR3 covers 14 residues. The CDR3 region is CASSARDKLDEQYF. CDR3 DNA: TGTGCCAGCAGCGCCCGGGACAAGTTGGACGAGCAGTACTTC.

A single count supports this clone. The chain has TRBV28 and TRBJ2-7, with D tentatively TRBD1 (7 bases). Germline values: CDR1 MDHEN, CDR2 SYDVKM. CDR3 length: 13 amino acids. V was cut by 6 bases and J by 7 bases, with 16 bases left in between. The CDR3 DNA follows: TGTGCCAGCAGCTTCACCTCAGGGGGGGAGCAGTACTTC. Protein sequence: CASSFTSGGEQYF.

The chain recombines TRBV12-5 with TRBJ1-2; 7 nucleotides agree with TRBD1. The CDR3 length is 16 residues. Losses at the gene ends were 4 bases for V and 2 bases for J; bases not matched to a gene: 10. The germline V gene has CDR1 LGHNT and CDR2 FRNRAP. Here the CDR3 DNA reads TGTGCTAGTGGTTCGGTTGGGGACAGAGGAAACTATGGCTACACCTTC. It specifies CASGSVGDRGNYGYTF.

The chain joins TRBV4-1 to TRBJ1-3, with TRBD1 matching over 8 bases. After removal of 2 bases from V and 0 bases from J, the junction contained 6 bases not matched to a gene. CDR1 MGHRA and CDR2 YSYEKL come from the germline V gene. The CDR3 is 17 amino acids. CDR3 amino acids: CASSQTGGTGSGNTIYF. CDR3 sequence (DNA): TGCGCCAGCAGCCAAACGGGCGGGACAGGCTCTGGAAACACCATATATTTT.

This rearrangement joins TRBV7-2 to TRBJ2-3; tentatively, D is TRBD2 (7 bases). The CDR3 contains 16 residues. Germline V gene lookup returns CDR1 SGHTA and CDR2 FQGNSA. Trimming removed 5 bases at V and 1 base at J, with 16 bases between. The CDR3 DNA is TGTGCCAGCAGCCCGATAGGGGGGGCCGGCACAGATACGCAGTATTTT. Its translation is CASSPIGGAGTDTQYF.

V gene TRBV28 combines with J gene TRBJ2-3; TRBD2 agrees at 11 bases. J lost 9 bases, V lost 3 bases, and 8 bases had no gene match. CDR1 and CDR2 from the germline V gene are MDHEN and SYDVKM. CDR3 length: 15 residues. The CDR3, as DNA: TGTGCCAGCAGTTTGACTAGCGGGGCCAGGGGAACGCAGTATTTT. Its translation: CASSLTSGARGTQYF.

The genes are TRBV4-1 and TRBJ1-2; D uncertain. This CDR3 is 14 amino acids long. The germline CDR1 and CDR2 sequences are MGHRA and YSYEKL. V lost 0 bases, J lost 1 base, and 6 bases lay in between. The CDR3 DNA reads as TGCGCCAGCAGCCAAGAGCACAGTAACTATGGCTACACCTTC. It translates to CASSQEHSNYGYTF.

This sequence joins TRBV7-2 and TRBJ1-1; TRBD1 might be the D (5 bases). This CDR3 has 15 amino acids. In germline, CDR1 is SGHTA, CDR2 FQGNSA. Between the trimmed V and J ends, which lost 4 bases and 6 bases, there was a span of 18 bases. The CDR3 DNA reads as TGTGCCAGCAGCTATTCCGGGACTTTGGGGTCTGAAGCTTTCTTT. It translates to CASSYSGTLGSEAFF. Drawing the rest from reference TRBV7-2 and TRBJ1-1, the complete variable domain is GAGVSQSPSNKVTEKGKDVELRCDPISGHTALYWYRQSLGQGLEFLIYFQGNSAPDKSGLPSDRFSAERTGGSVSTLTIQRTQQEDSAVYLCASSYSGTLGSEAFFGQGTRLTVV.

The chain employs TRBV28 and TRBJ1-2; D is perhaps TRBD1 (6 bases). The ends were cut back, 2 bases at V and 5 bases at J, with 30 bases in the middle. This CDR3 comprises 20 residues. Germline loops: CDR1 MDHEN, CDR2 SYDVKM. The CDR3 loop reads CASSLNPQGPRLVGGYGYTF. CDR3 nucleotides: TGTGCCAGCAGTTTAAACCCCCAGGGGCCGCGCCTAGTTGGGGGTTATGGCTACACCTTC.

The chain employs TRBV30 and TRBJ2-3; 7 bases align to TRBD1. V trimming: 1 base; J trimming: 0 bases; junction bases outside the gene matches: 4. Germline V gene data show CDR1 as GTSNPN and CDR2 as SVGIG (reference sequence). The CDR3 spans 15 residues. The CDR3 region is CAWSGGRGSTDTQYF. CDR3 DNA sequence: TGTGCCTGGAGTGGTGGCAGGGGGAGCACAGATACGCAGTATTTT.

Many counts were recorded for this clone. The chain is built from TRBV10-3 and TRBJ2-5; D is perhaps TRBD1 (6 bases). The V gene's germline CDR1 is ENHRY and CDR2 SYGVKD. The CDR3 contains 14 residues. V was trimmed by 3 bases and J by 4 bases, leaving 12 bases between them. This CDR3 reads CAISDQGYGETQYF. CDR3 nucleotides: TGTGCCATCAGTGACCAGGGGTATGGAGAGACCCAGTACTTC.

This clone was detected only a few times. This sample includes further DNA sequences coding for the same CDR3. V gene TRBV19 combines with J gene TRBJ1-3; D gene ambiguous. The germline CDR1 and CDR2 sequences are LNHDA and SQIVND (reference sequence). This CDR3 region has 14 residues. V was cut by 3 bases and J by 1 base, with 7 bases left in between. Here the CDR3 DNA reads TGTGCCAGTAGTATCCGGGGTTCTGGAAACACCATATATTTT. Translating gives CASSIRGSGNTIYF.

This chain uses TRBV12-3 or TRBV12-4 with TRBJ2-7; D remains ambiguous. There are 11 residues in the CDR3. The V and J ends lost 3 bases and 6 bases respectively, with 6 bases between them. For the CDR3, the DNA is TGTGCCAGCAGTTTTCGTTCCGAGCAGTACTTC. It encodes CASSFRSEQYF.

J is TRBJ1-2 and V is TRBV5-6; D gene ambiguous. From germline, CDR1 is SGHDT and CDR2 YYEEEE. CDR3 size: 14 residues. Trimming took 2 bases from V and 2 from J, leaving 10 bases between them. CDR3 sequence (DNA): TGTGCCAGCAGCTTTATGGGAGCCAACTATGGCTACACCTTC. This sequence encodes CASSFMGANYGYTF.

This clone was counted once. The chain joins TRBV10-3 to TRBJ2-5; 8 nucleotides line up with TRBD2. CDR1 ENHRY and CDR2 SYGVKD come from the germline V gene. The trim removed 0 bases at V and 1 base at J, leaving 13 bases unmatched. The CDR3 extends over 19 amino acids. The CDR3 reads CAISESRSRGGPPQETQYF. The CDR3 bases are TGTGCCATCAGTGAGTCGAGGTCCCGCGGGGGGCCCCCCCAAGAGACCCAGTACTTC.

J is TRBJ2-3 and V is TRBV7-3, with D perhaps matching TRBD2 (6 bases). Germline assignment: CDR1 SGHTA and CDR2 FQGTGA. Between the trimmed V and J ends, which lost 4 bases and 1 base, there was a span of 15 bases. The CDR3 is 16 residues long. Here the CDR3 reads CASSSGGSGRTDTQYF. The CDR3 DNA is TGTGCCAGCAGCTCCGGGGGTAGCGGCCGCACAGATACGCAGTATTTT.

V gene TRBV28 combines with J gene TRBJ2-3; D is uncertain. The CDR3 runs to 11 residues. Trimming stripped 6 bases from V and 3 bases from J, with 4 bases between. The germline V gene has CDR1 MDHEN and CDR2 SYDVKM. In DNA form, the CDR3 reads TGTGCCAGCAGCCTTACAGATACGCAGTATTTT. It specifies CASSLTDTQYF.

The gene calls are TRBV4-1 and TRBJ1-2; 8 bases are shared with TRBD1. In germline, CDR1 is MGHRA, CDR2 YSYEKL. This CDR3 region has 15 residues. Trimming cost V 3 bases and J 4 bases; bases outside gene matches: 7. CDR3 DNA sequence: TGCGCCAGCAGCCAGGAGACAGGGGACTTCTATGGCTACACCTTC. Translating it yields CASSQETGDFYGYTF.

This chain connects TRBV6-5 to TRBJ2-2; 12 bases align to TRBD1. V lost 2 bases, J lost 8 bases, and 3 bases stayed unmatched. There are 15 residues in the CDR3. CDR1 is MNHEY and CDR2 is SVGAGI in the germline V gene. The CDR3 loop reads CASSYGDRGLGELFF. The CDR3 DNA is TGTGCCAGCAGTTACGGGGACAGGGGGCTGGGGGAGCTGTTTTTT.

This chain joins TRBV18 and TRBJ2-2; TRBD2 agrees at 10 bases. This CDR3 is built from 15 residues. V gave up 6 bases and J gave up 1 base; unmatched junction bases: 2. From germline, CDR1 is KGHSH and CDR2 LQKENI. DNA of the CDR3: TGTGCCAGCTCCGGACTAGCGGTGAACACCGGGGAGCTGTTTTTT. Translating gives CASSGLAVNTGELFF.

CDR3 coding DNA: TGTGCCAGCAGCGGCGGACTAGCGGGGAACACCGGGGAGCTGTTTTTT. Translating gives CASSGGLAGNTGELFF. This chain links TRBV5-4 with TRBJ2-2; 11 nucleotides match TRBD2. V gave up 4 bases and J gave up 1 base; unmatched junction bases: 3. The germline gives CDR1 SGHNT, CDR2 YYREEE (reference sequence). The CDR3 runs to 16 residues.

CDR3 sequence (DNA): TGTGCCAGCAGCTCCCGGACTAGATTCACAGATACGCAGTATTTT. It translates to CASSSRTRFTDTQYF. This chain uses TRBV13 with TRBJ2-3, with TRBD2 matching over 7 bases. This CDR3 region has 15 residues. Unmatched junction bases numbered 6, after V lost 4 bases and J lost 2 bases. Germline V gene data show CDR1 as PRHDT and CDR2 as FYEKMQ (reference sequence).